This T cell receptor (beta chain) was identified in a study of T cells after yellow fever vaccination. 5'RACE template switching produced TCR cDNA carrying a universal primer site and UMIs. TCRdb recomputed calls from the 5' RACE reads with MiXCR, one row per CDR3 protein. The sample has fewer than 450,000 distinct CDR3 sequences, approximately 10% seen once. Note on this clonotype: What it binds is unknown.

The CDR3 length is 13 residues. Germline CDR1 GTSNPN, CDR2 SVGIG (reference sequence). Trimming stripped 8 bases from V and 1 base from J, with 14 bases between. General study results and limits: Booster sampling recovered most clones from primary vaccination (96% CD4, just over 85% CD8).

The TCR comes from a man aged 18 to 29 who received the YFV17D yellow fever vaccine. The sample in question was PBMCs, obtained on the day of the first yellow fever vaccination. The chain combines TRBV30 with TRBJ1-2; D call uncertain. CDR3 DNA: TGTGCCGGGATCCAAGCTAATAACTATGGCTACACCTTC. Protein product: CAGIQANNYGYTF.